This TCR beta chain derives from a study of early T cells in non-severe SARS-CoV-2 infection. This clonotype was detected once. CDR3 size: 13 residues. The V gene lost 7 bases and the J gene lost 8 bases, with 14 bases spanning the gap. Molecules of cDNA were individually given unique molecular identifiers that were attached to them. TCRdb reprocessed the 5' RACE reads with MiXCR, giving one entry per CDR3 protein. Of 55,000 to 85,000 distinct CDR3 sequences listed, roughly 13% are singletons. This clonotype was sampled from an adult who was a healthcare worker with PCR-confirmed SARS-CoV-2 infection or an uninfected control (not recorded which). The chain links TRBV12-3 or TRBV12-4 to TRBJ2-2; a weak D match, TRBD2 (6 bases). Source material: whole blood. The CDR3 loop reads CASTRAGPGELFF. The CDR3 nucleotides read TGTGCCAGCACCCGCGCGGGGCCGGGGGAGCTGTTTTTT.